The 16 T cell receptor beta chains presented below share a single source sample, sequenced in a study of blood T cell repertoires in COVID-19. Some clones are missing from TCRdb's copy, which holds only in-frame ones; the method was immunoSEQ multiplex PCR. The sample includes more than 65,000 clones, approximately 80% of them seen just once. The sample comprised peripheral blood. These receptors were obtained from a man aged 25-45 years with COVID-19, enrolled during active disease.

V usage is TRBV27 and J usage is TRBJ1-2, with a possible D match to TRBD1 (5 bases). V shed 0 bases and J shed 4 bases, with 15 bases lying between them. CDR3 length: 16 amino acids. Germline assignment: CDR1 MNHEY and CDR2 SMNVEV (reference sequence). CDR3 DNA: TGTGCCAGCAGTTTATCCGCCCGACAGAGTTTCTATGGCTACACCTTC. Its protein is CASSLSARQSFYGYTF.

This clone was detected a few times. The chain couples TRBV27 to TRBJ1-5; D remains unclear. CDR3 size: 14 residues. The V end lost 8 bases, the J end lost 2 bases, and 13 bases lay between the germline ends. Germline V gene data show CDR1 as MNHEY and CDR2 as SMNVEV (reference sequence). The CDR3 DNA follows: TGTGCCAGCGTTTTGCGGTTTGGCAATCAGCCCCAGCATTTT. This codes for CASVLRFGNQPQHF.

A few counts support this clone. The J gene is TRBJ1-3, the V gene TRBV28; no clear D. V dropped 4 bases and J dropped 0 bases, with 10 bases sitting between them. Germline V lookup: CDR1 MDHEN, CDR2 SYDVKM. The CDR3 sequence is 15 residues long. Written as DNA, the CDR3 is TGTGCCAGCAGTTCCTTGACTCTCTCTGGAAACACCATATATTTT. Translation: CASSSLTLSGNTIYF.

This chain joins TRBV6-5 and TRBJ2-7, with 14 bases lining up with TRBD2. This CDR3 is built from 15 residues. Trimming cost V 6 bases and J 3 bases; bases outside gene matches: 4. The V gene's germline CDR1 is MNHEY and CDR2 SVGAGI. The CDR3 loop reads CASRSGTSGSYEQYF. The CDR3 DNA sequence: TGTGCCAGCAGGTCCGGGACTAGCGGGAGCTACGAGCAGTACTTC.

CDR3 region: CAWGTLRGLDTEAFF. CDR3 nucleotide sequence: TGTGCCTGGGGGACGCTCAGGGGATTGGACACTGAAGCTTTCTTT. The chain employs TRBV30 and TRBJ1-1; D possibly corresponds to TRBD1 (6 bases). CDR3 length equals 15 residues. V lost 5 bases and J lost 3, with 19 bases in between. Looked up from germline, CDR1 is GTSNPN and CDR2 is SVGIG (reference sequence). The whole variable domain, filled in from reference TRBV30 and TRBJ1-1, reads SQTIHQWPATLVQPVGSPLSLECTVEGTSNPNLYWYRQAAGRGLQLLFYSVGIGQISSEVPQNLSASRPQDRQFILSSKKLLLSDSGFYLCAWGTLRGLDTEAFFGQGTRLTVV.

This clone has just a few counts. The chain uses TRBV19 and TRBJ2-5; 7 nucleotides line up with TRBD2. The CDR3 runs 15 residues. V lost 3 bases and J lost 4; bases outside the gene matches: 8. Germline loops: CDR1 LNHDA, CDR2 SQIVND (reference sequence). CDR3 DNA sequence: TGTGCCAGTAGTATGGCACATGGGGGGGGAGAGACCCAGTACTTC. Translated, it gives CASSMAHGGGETQYF.

The genes are TRBV7-8 and TRBJ1-1; 8 bases match TRBD1. After removal of 7 bases from V and 4 bases from J, the junction contained 14 bases not matched to a gene. This CDR3 is built from 16 residues. CDR1 is SGHVS, CDR2 FQNEAQ, per germline. The CDR3 DNA follows: TGTGCCAGCACCCGGCAGGGGGCTTCGTTTGGCACTGAAGCTTTCTTT. It encodes CASTRQGASFGTEAFF.

This chain links TRBV9 with TRBJ1-2; TRBD1 aligns across 11 bases. The CDR3 has 14 residues. V lost 4 bases to trimming and J lost 6 bases; unmatched junction nucleotides: 5. Germline V gene lookup returns CDR1 SGDLS and CDR2 YYNGEE. The CDR3 DNA is TGTGCCAGCAGCCCGGACAGGGGGCGGGATGGCTACACCTTC. Encoded protein: CASSPDRGRDGYTF.

J is TRBJ1-2 and V is TRBV4-1; 7 nucleotides line up with TRBD1. The J segment lost 3 bases and the V segment lost 5 bases, leaving 12 bases of the junction unmatched. The CDR3 has 16 amino acids. Per the germline V gene, CDR1 is MGHRA and CDR2 is YSYEKL. DNA of the CDR3: TGCGCCAGCAGCGACAGGGAAAACCTTTTCTACTATGGCTACACCTTC. This encodes CASSDRENLFYYGYTF.

This chain uses TRBV27 with TRBJ1-5; 10 bases are shared with TRBD1. Losses at the gene ends were 5 bases for V and 4 bases for J; bases not matched to a gene: 8. The germline CDR1 and CDR2 sequences are MNHEY and SMNVEV (reference sequence). There are 16 residues in the CDR3. The CDR3 DNA reads TGTGCCAGCAGTCCGGGGACAGGGGCCCCGAATCAGCCCCAGCATTTT. As protein: CASSPGTGAPNQPQHF.

The rearrangement uses TRBV14 and TRBJ1-1, with TRBD1 matching over 7 bases. Germline lookup yields CDR1 SGHDN and CDR2 FVKESK. The CDR3 spans 14 residues. The junction had 3 bases not matched to a gene; V was cut back by 1 base and J by 4 bases. CDR3 DNA sequence: TGTGCCAGCAGCCAAGGACAGGGTGTCACTGAAGCTTTCTTT. Its translation: CASSQGQGVTEAFF.

The V call is TRBV3-1 (or the pseudogene TRBV3-2), the J call TRBJ2-2, with TRBD2 identical over 9 bases. This CDR3 contains 16 residues. Germline CDR1 and CDR2: LGHDT and YNNKEL (reference sequence). Losses at the gene ends were 6 bases for V and 4 bases for J; bases not matched to a gene: 9. DNA for the CDR3: TGTGCCAGCAGTCAAAGCGGGAGGAGTCGCACCGGGGAGCTGTTTTTT. This encodes CASSQSGRSRTGELFF.

The chain is built from TRBV4-1 and TRBJ1-2, with D perhaps matching TRBD1 (6 bases). Trimming cost V 4 bases and J 4 bases, with 16 bases left between them. CDR3 length: 15 residues. Germline lookup yields CDR1 MGHRA and CDR2 YSYEKL. The CDR3, as DNA: TGCGCCAGCAGCCTCCCGGGGGGGCGAGGCTATGGCTACACCTTC. It codes for CASSLPGGRGYGYTF.

This clone was recorded once. The chain's CDR3 is CASSALAGELFF. CDR3 in DNA: TGTGCCAGCAGCGCACTTGCCGGGGAACTGTTTTTT. The chain combines TRBV7-2 with TRBJ1-4; D gene uncertain. This CDR3 has 12 residues. V was pared by 5 bases and J by 12 bases, with 13 bases between. Germline V CDR1 and CDR2: SGHTA, FQGNSA.

V is TRBV6-1 and J is TRBJ2-7, with 7 bases matching TRBD1. V shed 3 bases, J shed 0 bases, and the junction held 5 bases outside the gene matches. This CDR3 has 15 residues. Germline V gene sequence: CDR1 MNHNS, CDR2 SASEGT. The CDR3 loop is CASSEYGTVSYEQYF. As DNA, the CDR3 is TGTGCCAGCAGTGAGTATGGGACAGTCTCCTACGAGCAGTACTTC.

This clone has a handful of counts. The genes are TRBV7-8 and TRBJ1-1, with D possibly matching TRBD1 (6 bases). The CDR3 runs to 17 residues. V was clipped by 7 bases and J by 0 bases, with 21 bases between them. CDR1 is SGHVS and CDR2 is FQNEAQ in the germline V gene. CDR3 sequence: CASKPGQGRPMNTEAFF. CDR3 DNA: TGTGCCAGCAAACCGGGACAAGGGCGCCCCATGAACACTGAAGCTTTCTTT.